Below, one TCR beta chain is given with its context. Its specificity is unknown. This sample is part of a study of T cells in Graves' hyperthyroidism and ophthalmopathy. CDR1 is LGHNA, CDR2 YSLEER, per germline. Trimming took off 0 bases at V and 2 bases at J, with 13 bases between the two ends. The CDR3 consists of 17 residues. TCR beta CDR3 region amplification was performed from RNA transcripts. With the HTBI primer set, the TCR CDR3 went through a first round of RT-PCR. Each CDR3 protein is one row after TCRdb ran MiXCR on the multiplex PCR reads. The sample comprises over 650,000 distinct CDR3 sequences, about 16% of which are singletons, and about 8.4% rests with the top ten. Broader study findings: The blood repertoire included most of the expanded thyroid clonotypes above 0.001.

The source material was blood. This clonotype was sampled from a man younger than 30 with Graves' hyperthyroidism. The chain combines TRBV4-3 with TRBJ2-2; D not certain. The CDR3 DNA is TGCGCCAGCAGCCAAGAAGGTGTACGGGCTAACACCGGGGAGCTGTTTTTT. It codes for CASSQEGVRANTGELFF.